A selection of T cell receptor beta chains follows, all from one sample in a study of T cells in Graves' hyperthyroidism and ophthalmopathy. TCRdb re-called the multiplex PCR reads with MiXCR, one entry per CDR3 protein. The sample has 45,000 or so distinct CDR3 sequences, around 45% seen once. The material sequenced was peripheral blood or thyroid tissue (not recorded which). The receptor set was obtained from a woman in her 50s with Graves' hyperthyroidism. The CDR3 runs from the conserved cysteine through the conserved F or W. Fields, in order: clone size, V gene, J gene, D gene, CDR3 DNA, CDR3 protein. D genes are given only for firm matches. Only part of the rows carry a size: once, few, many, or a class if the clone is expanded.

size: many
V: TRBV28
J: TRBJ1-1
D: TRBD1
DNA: TGTGCCAGCAGTTTAAGGGGGCGGAACACTGAAGCTTTCTTT
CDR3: CASSLRGRNTEAFF

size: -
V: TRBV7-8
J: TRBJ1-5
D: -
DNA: TGTGCCAGCAGCCCCGGGATTGGCAGTAGTCAGTCCCAGCATTTT
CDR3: CASSPGIGSSQSQHF

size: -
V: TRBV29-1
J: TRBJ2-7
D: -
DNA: TGCAGCGTCGGCCTCACCCGCTTCTACGAGCAGTACTTC
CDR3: CSVGLTRFYEQYF

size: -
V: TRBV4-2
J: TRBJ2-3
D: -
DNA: TGTGCCAGCAGCCGCGCGACCACAGATACGCAGTATTTT
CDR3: CASSRATTDTQYF

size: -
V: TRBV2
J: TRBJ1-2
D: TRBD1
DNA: TGTGCCAGCGGGACAGCACTAGGAACCTATGGCTACACCTTC
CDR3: CASGTALGTYGYTF

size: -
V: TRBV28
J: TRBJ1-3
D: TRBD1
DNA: TGTGCCAGCAGTTTTTGGGGGGGACAGGGGACTGGAAACACCATATATTTT
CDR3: CASSFWGGQGTGNTIYF

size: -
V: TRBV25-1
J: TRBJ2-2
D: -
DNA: TGTGCCAGCAGCCCCAGGGGTAGGGAGCTGTTTTTT
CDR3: CASSPRGRELFF

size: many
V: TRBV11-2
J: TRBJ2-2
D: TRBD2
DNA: TGTGCCAGCAGCTTAGGTCGGGCGGGAGGAACGTTTTTT
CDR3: CASSLGRAGGTFF

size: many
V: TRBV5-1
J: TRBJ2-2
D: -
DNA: TGCGCCAGCAGCTTGGAAACGGGGACCGGGGAGCTGTTTTTT
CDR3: CASSLETGTGELFF

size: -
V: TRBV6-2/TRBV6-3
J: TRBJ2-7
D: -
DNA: TGTGCCAGCAGACTCTATGGGGCCAACGAGCAGTACTTC
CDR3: CASRLYGANEQYF

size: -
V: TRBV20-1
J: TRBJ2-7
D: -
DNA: TGCAGTGCTAGAAGGCAGTACTTC
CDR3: CSARRQYF

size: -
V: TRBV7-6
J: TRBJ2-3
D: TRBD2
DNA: TGTGCCAGCAGCGTAGGAGGACTAGCGAGGACAGATACGCAGTATTTT
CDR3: CASSVGGLARTDTQYF

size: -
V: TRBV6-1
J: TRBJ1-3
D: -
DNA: TGTGCCAGCCTTACTTGGACGGTGAACACTGGAAACACCATATATTTT
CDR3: CASLTWTVNTGNTIYF

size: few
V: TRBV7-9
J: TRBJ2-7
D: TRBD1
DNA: TGTGCCAGCAGCTACGACAGGGCGTACGAGCAGTACTTC
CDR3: CASSYDRAYEQYF

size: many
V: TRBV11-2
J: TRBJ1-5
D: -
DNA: TGTGCCAGCAGCCCAGGGGTAGGGGGGAAGAATCAGCCCCAGCATTTT
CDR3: CASSPGVGGKNQPQHF

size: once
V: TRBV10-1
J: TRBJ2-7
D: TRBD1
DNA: TGCGCCAGTCCGGGACAGGAAGCCTACGAGCAGTACTTC
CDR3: CASPGQEAYEQYF

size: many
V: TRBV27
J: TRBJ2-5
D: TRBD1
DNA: TGTGCCAGCAGGTCGGAGAGGACAGGGGCCAGACAAGAGACCCAGTACTTC
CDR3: CASRSERTGARQETQYF

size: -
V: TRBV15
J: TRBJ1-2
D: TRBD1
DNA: TGTGCCACCAGCCGGGACAGGGGGCGAGGCACCTTC
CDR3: CATSRDRGRGTF

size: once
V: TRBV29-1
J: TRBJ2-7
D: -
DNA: TGCAGCAGTTGGTCTGGGGCTACCAACTACGAGCAGTACTTC
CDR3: CSSWSGATNYEQYF

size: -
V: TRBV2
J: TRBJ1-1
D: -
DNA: TGTGCCAGCAAGGCGTTTGGGAACACTGAAGCTTTCTTT
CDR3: CASKAFGNTEAFF

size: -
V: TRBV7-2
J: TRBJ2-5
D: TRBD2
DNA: TGTGCCAGCAGCTTAGTCGTGTCGGGAGGAGAGGCCCAGTACTTC
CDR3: CASSLVVSGGEAQYF

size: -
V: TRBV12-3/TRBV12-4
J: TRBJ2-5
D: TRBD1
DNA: TGTGCCAGCGTTTGGACGACAGGGGGCGGGGAGACCCAGTACTTC
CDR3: CASVWTTGGGETQYF

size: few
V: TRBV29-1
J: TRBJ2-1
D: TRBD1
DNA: TGCAGCGTTGGGGGACAGGGGACCTACAATGAGCAGTTCTTC
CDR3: CSVGGQGTYNEQFF

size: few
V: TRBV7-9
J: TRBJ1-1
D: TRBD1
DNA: TGTGCCAGCAGCTATGGACAGGGATCCAACACTGAAGCTTTCTTT
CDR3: CASSYGQGSNTEAFF

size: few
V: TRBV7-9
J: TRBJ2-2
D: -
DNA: TGTGCCAGCAGCTTAGCAGGGATCACCGGGGAGCTGTTTTTT
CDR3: CASSLAGITGELFF

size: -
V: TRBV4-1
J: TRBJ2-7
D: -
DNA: TGTGCCAGCAGCCAAGATAGGGGCGCATACGAGCAGTACTTC
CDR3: CASSQDRGAYEQYF

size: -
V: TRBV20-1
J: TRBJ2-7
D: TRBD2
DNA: TGCAGTGCGCTATCCGGGACTAGCGGGAGGTCCTACGAGCAGTACTTC
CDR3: CSALSGTSGRSYEQYF

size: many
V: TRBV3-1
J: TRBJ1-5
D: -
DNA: TGTGCCAGCAGCCAAGATCCCGTTTATCAGCCCCAGCATTTT
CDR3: CASSQDPVYQPQHF

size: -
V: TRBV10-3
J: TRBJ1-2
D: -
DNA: TGTGCCATCAGTGAGTCGGTTCTACGGGGATTCTATGGCTACACCTTT
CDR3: CAISESVLRGFYGYTF

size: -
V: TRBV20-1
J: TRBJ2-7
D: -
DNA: TGCAGTGCTAGAGATCGATCGACGAGCTATGGCTACGAGCAGTACTTC
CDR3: CSARDRSTSYGYEQYF

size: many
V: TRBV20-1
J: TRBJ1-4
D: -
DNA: TGCAGTGCTAGAGATCTAGGCAGTCAGGAAAAACTGTTTTTT
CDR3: CSARDLGSQEKLFF

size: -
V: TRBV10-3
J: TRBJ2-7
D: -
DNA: TGTGCCCATTCCCAGGGCGGGAAAAGTTCGTACGAGCAGTACTTC
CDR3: CAHSQGGKSSYEQYF

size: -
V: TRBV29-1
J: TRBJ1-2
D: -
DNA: TGCAGCGGCAGGTCCCAAGGCTACACCTTC
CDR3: CSGRSQGYTF

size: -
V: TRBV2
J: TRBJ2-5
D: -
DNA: TGTGCCAGCAGTGAATTTGGGGAAGAGACCCAGTACTTC
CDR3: CASSEFGEETQYF

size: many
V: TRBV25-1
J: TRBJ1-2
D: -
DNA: TGTGCTAGAGATCGTGGGACGGCCTATGGCTACACCTTC
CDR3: CARDRGTAYGYTF

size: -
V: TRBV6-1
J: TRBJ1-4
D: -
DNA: TGTGCCAGCCTTACTTGGACGGACAGTAATGAAAAACTGTTTTTT
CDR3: CASLTWTDSNEKLFF

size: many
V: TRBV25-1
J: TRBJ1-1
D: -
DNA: TGTGCCAGCAGCCGAGGCTCCTCGGGTGAAGCTTTCTTT
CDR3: CASSRGSSGEAFF

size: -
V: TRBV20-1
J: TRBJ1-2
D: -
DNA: TGCAGTGCTTGGCCGGGGACGGCCTATGGCTACACCTTC
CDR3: CSAWPGTAYGYTF

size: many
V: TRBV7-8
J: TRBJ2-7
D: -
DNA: TGTGCCAGCAGCCAAGAGACGAGCCGATCCTACGAGCAGTACTTC
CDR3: CASSQETSRSYEQYF

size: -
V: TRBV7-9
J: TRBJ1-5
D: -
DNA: TGTGCCAGCGTGGGGGAGAATAGCAATCAGCCCCAGCATTTT
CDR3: CASVGENSNQPQHF

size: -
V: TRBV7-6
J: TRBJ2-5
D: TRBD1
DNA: TGTGCCAGCAGCTTTCCCCCGGGACAGCCTATCCAAGAGACCCAGTACTTC
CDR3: CASSFPPGQPIQETQYF

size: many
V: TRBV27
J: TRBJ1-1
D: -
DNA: TGTGCCAGCAGTTCCCCCTGGGAGAGCACTGAAGCTTTCTTT
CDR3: CASSSPWESTEAFF

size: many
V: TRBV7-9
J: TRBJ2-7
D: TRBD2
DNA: TGTGCCAGCAGCCCCGGGACTAGCGTATCCTACGAGCAGTACTTC
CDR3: CASSPGTSVSYEQYF

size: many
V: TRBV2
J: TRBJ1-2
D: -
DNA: TGTGCCAGCAGTGATGGGGGGCCCTATGGCTACACCTTC
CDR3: CASSDGGPYGYTF

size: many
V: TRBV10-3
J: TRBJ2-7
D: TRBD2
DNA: TGTGCCATCAGTGAGGCCGGGAGGGTCCTTCCCAACGAGCAGTACTTC
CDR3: CAISEAGRVLPNEQYF

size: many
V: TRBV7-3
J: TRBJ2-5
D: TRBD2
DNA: TGTGCCAGCAGCTTAACGGCTAGCGGGAGGGCTGGGGAGACCCAGTACTTC
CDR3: CASSLTASGRAGETQYF

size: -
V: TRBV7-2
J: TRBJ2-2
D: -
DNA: TGTGCCAGCAGCTTATCATCGGGGCTAGCTCAAAACACCGGGGAGCTGTTTTTT
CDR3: CASSLSSGLAQNTGELFF

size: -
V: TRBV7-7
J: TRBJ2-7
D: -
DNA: TGTGCTAGCAGCTTAGTTGGTGGCTCGGAGCAGTACTTC
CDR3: CASSLVGGSEQYF

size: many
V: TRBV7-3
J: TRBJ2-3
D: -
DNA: TGTGCCAGCAGCCGGACCCGGTCCGAGGATACGCAGTATTTT
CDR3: CASSRTRSEDTQYF

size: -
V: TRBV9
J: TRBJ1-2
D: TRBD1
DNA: TGTGCCAGCAGCTCGGGACAGGGGAAGTGGAACTATGGCTACACCTTC
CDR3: CASSSGQGKWNYGYTF

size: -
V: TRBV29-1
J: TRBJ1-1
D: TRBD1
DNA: TGCAGCGTCGTACAGGACAGGGGCACTGGAGCTTTCTTT
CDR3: CSVVQDRGTGAFF

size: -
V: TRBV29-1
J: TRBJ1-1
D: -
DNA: TGTATCGTTCTGTGGAACACTGAAGCTTTCTTT
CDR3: CIVLWNTEAFF

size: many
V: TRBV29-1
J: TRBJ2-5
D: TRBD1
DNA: TGCAGCGTTACTACAGGGGAAGAGACCCAGTACTTC
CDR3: CSVTTGEETQYF

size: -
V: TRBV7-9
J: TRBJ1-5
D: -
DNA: TGTGCCAGCAGCGACCGGGGCTTCAATCAGCCCCAGCATTTT
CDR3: CASSDRGFNQPQHF

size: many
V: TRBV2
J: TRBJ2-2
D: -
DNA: TGTGCCAGCACCGTTGGGGTCGGCACCGGGGAGCTGTTTTTT
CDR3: CASTVGVGTGELFF

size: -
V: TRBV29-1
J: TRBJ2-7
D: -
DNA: TGCAGCCTCGGTACAGGTGGGTACGAGCAGTACTTC
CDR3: CSLGTGGYEQYF

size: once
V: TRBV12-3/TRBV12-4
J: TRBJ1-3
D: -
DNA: TGTGCCAGCAGTGGGGGGGACTCTGGAAACACCATATATTTT
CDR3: CASSGGDSGNTIYF

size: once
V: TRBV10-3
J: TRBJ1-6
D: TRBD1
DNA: TGTGCCATCAGTGAAGGACAGGGGAGACCAACGAGCTCCTATAATTCACCCCTCCACTTT
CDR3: CAISEGQGRPTSSYNSPLHF